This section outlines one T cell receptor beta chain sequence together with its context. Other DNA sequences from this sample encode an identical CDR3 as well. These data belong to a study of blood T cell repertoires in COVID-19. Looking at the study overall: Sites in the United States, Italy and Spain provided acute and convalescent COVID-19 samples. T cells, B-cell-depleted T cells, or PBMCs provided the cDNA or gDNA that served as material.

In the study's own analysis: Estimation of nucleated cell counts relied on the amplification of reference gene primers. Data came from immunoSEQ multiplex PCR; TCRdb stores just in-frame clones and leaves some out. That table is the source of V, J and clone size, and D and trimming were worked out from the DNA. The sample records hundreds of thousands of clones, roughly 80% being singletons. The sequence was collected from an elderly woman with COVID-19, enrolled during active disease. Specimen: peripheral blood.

In nucleotides, the CDR3 is TGTGCCAGCTCACCACCGACGGGAGGTCGGGAGACCCAGTACTTC. It codes for CASSPPTGGRETQYF. The rearrangement links TRBV18 to TRBJ2-5; 7 bases fit TRBD2. The J segment lost 5 bases and the V segment lost 0 bases, leaving 6 bases of the junction unmatched. CDR3 length: 15 residues. The germline gives CDR1 KGHSH, CDR2 LQKENI.